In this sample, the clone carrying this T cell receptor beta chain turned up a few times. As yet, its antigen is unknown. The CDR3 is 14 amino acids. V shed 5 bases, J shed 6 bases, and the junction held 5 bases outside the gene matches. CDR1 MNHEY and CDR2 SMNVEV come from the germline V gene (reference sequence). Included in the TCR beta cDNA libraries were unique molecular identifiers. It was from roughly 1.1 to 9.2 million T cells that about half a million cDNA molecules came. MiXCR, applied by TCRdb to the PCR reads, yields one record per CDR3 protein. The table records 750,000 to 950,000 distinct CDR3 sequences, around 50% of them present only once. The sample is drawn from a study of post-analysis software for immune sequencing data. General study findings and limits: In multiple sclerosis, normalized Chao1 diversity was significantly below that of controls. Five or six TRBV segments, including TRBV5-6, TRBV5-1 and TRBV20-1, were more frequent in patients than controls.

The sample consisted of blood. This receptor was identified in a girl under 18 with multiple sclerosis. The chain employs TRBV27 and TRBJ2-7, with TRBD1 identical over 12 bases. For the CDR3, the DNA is TGTGCCAGCAGTACGGGACAGGGGGCTGTCGAGCAGTACTTC. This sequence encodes CASSTGQGAVEQYF.